This TCR beta chain was recovered during a study of blood T cell repertoires in COVID-19. Study overall: COVID-19 samples, acute and convalescent, were from the United States, Italy and Spain. Nucleic acid was either cDNA or gDNA, and it came from T cells, B-cell-depleted T cells, or PBMCs.

Trimming removed 4 bases at V and 1 base at J, with 12 bases between. This CDR3 is built from 15 residues. CDR1 is MRHNA and CDR2 is SNTAGT in the germline V gene. In the original analysis: Counts of nucleated cells, estimated from reference gene primer amplification, were obtained. The repertoire was sequenced with immunoSEQ multiplex PCR; TCRdb's copy has only in-frame clones and lacks some. The DNA was the basis for D and trimming; V, J and clone size are from that table. Among tens of thousands of clones listed, roughly nine tenths were seen once. The chain couples TRBV6-4 to TRBJ2-3; tentatively, D is TRBD2 (6 bases). Sequenced: peripheral blood. The sequence was obtained from a man between 50 and 59 years old in a cohort sampled during active COVID-19. This CDR3 reads CASSVSGEGTDTQYF. CDR3 in DNA: TGTGCCAGCAGTGTTTCCGGGGAGGGCACAGATACGCAGTATTTT.